Below are 21 T cell receptor beta chains sequenced from a single sample in a study of blood T cell repertoires in COVID-19 (dated by TCRdb to 2020 to 2022). The library was generated by the immunoSEQ multiplex PCR assay. Entries here come from immuneACCESS through TCRdb and include only in-frame sequences with V and J called. Some clones fail to appear in such tables; in the studies checked, an unresolved V gene covers under half of the shortfall, and the cause of the remainder is unknown. A total of 310,000 or so clones appear in this sample, around four fifths of them only once. The ten largest clones represent 1.2% of the sample. What was sequenced was peripheral blood. The receptors shown here come from a woman aged 50 to 60 with acute or convalescent COVID-19.

This chain connects TRBV9 to TRBJ2-1, with D perhaps matching TRBD2 (5 bases). Germline assignment: CDR1 SGDLS and CDR2 YYNGEE. The CDR3 consists of 18 residues. V dropped 0 bases and J dropped 5 bases, with 21 bases sitting between them. DNA of the CDR3: TGTGCCAGCAGCGTAGCGTTGTGGGCGCGGGTCTCGGACAATGAGCAGTTCTTC. Encoded protein: CASSVALWARVSDNEQFF. The full variable domain, its missing parts supplied by reference TRBV9 and TRBJ2-1, is DSGVTQTPKHLITATGQRVTLRCSPRSGDLSVYWYQQSLDQGLQFLIQYYNGEERAKGNILERFSAQQFPDLHSELNLSSLELGDSALYFCASSVALWARVSDNEQFFGPGTRLTVL.

The J gene is TRBJ2-7, the V gene TRBV2; 10 nucleotides line up with TRBD2. CDR1 SNHLY and CDR2 FYNNEI come from the germline V gene. V gave up 4 bases and J gave up 1 base; unmatched junction bases: 1. The CDR3 is 14 residues long. The CDR3, as DNA: TGTGCCAGCAGTGCGGGACTAGCGTCCTACGAGCAGTACTTC. It encodes CASSAGLASYEQYF.

The chain couples TRBV28 to TRBJ2-7, with 7 positions matching TRBD1. With V trimmed by 3 bases and J by 4 bases, 6 bases remained unmatched. The germline V gene encodes CDR1 MDHEN and CDR2 SYDVKM. The CDR3 runs to 14 residues. In DNA form, the CDR3 reads TGTGCCAGCAGTTTTCACGGGACAGATTACGAGCAGTACTTC. This encodes CASSFHGTDYEQYF.

The chain employs TRBV5-1 and TRBJ2-1; 7 bases match TRBD2. Per germline, CDR1 SGHRS and CDR2 YFSETQ. CDR3 length equals 14 residues. V dropped 0 bases and J dropped 7; count of bases not matched to a gene: 4. In DNA form, the CDR3 reads TGCGCCAGCAGCTTGGTTGCGGGGGTTAATGAGCAGTTCTTC. It encodes CASSLVAGVNEQFF.

The chain combines TRBV9 with TRBJ2-3; weak D call: TRBD2 (5 bases). CDR3 length equals 13 residues. Looked up from germline, CDR1 is SGDLS and CDR2 is YYNGEE. Trimming removed 4 bases from V and 5 bases from J, with 11 bases in between. For the CDR3, the DNA is TGTGCCAGCAGCAAGGGAGTGGAAGATACGCAGTATTTT. Its protein is CASSKGVEDTQYF.

This rearrangement joins TRBV6-5 to TRBJ2-3; D is possibly TRBD1 (6 bases). Deletions cut 5 bases from V and 0 bases from J, with 9 bases between. Germline-derived CDR1 and CDR2 are MNHEY and SVGAGI. CDR3 length equals 14 residues. CDR3 region: CASSRTESTDTQYF. The CDR3 nucleotides read TGTGCCAGCAGTCGGACAGAAAGCACAGATACGCAGTATTTT.

V and J are TRBV5-4 and TRBJ2-7, with D possibly TRBD2 on 5 matching bases. V was cut by 2 bases and J by 4 bases, with 13 bases left in between. Germline CDR1 SGHNT, CDR2 YYREEE (reference sequence). This CDR3 has 14 amino acids. The CDR3 loop is CASSFSGGSYEQYF. CDR3 nucleotide sequence: TGTGCCAGCAGCTTCTCCGGAGGATCTTACGAGCAGTACTTC.

This clone was counted only a few times. The chain carries TRBV2 and TRBJ1-1, with TRBD1 as a possible D gene (5 bases). The CDR3 runs 14 residues. Trimming removed 8 bases at V and 7 bases at J, with 20 bases between. CDR1 SNHLY and CDR2 FYNNEI come from the germline V gene. The CDR3 protein is CASGVSGGAGEAFF. CDR3 nucleotide sequence: TGTGCCAGCGGGGTTAGTGGAGGGGCCGGTGAAGCTTTCTTT.

The genes are TRBV25-1 and TRBJ2-2, with TRBD1 matching over 10 bases. Unmatched junction bases numbered 3, after V lost 4 bases and J lost 4 bases. CDR1 is MGHDK, CDR2 SYGVNS, per germline. The CDR3 sequence is 15 residues long. CDR3 DNA sequence: TGTGCCAGCAGTGGACAGGGGGCGCCCACCGGGGAGCTGTTTTTT. Amino acids: CASSGQGAPTGELFF.

The chain combines TRBV7-2 with TRBJ2-1; D may be TRBD2 (5 bases). V was cut by 1 base and J by 2 bases, with 9 bases left in between. Germline lookup yields CDR1 SGHTA and CDR2 FQGNSA. The CDR3 contains 15 residues. The CDR3 region has the DNA TGTGCCAGCAGCTTAGGGACTGCTCCCTACAATGAGCAGTTCTTC. Protein product: CASSLGTAPYNEQFF.

V gene TRBV14 combines with J gene TRBJ1-1; D ambiguous. This CDR3 is 13 amino acids long. In germline, CDR1 is SGHDN, CDR2 FVKESK. Trimming removed 0 bases from V and 9 bases from J, with 11 bases in between. The CDR3 loop is CASSQEWRTQAFF. Here the CDR3 DNA reads TGTGCCAGCAGCCAAGAGTGGAGGACTCAAGCTTTCTTT.

The V and J genes are TRBV5-5 and TRBJ2-5, with a tentative D call TRBD2 (5 bases). Germline assignment: CDR1 SGHKS and CDR2 YYEKEE (reference sequence). There are 14 residues in the CDR3. Between the trimmed V and J ends, which lost 2 bases and 5 bases, there was a span of 13 bases. Written as DNA, the CDR3 is TGTGCCAGCAGCTTAGACCTAGCCGCCGAGACCCAGTACTTC. Translation: CASSLDLAAETQYF.

V gene TRBV13 combines with J gene TRBJ1-1, with TRBD1 matching over 10 bases. CDR3 length: 14 amino acids. CDR1 and CDR2 from the germline V gene are PRHDT and FYEKMQ (reference sequence). With 3 bases clipped from V and 4 bases from J, the junction kept 2 bases outside the gene matches. The CDR3 nucleotides read TGTGCCAGCAGCTTGGACAGGGGGAGCACTGAAGCTTTCTTT. Protein product: CASSLDRGSTEAFF.

J is TRBJ2-6 and V is TRBV6-6; D call uncertain. Germline V CDR1 and CDR2: MNHNY, SVGAGI (reference sequence). The CDR3 covers 15 residues. Trimming shortened V by 5 bases and J by 4 bases, and 12 bases separated the two germline ends. The CDR3 loop reads CASSPRLSGANVLTF. The CDR3 bases are TGTGCCAGCAGTCCCAGGCTTTCCGGGGCCAACGTCCTGACTTTC.

Only a few counts were recorded for this clone. The V gene is TRBV6-6, the J gene TRBJ1-1; 10 nucleotides align to TRBD1. Germline CDR1 and CDR2: MNHNY and SVGAGI (reference sequence). This CDR3 contains 15 residues. Trimming cost V 4 bases and J 5 bases; bases outside gene matches: 7. The CDR3 nucleotides are TGTGCCAGCAGTTCCCGAGGACAGGGGGGGACTGAAGCTTTCTTT. Its translation is CASSSRGQGGTEAFF.

This clone was detected once. V and J are TRBV2 and TRBJ1-4, with TRBD1 as a possible D gene (5 bases). The CDR3 consists of 14 residues. Germline V CDR1 and CDR2: SNHLY, FYNNEI. Trimming shortened V by 9 bases and J by 3 bases, and 14 bases separated the two germline ends. Here the CDR3 reads CASERGGANEKLFF. DNA of the CDR3: TGTGCCAGTGAACGGGGGGGTGCTAATGAAAAACTGTTTTTT.

A word on this clone: This sample also contains other DNA sequences that code for the same CDR3. This chain joins TRBV11-2 and TRBJ2-1, with no clear D. The germline V gene encodes CDR1 SGHAT and CDR2 FQNNGV. V lost 2 bases and J lost 4, with 6 bases in between. The CDR3 totals 13 residues. CDR3 loop: CASSLRLYNEQFF. DNA for the CDR3: TGTGCCAGCAGCTTAAGACTGTACAATGAGCAGTTCTTC.

CDR3 bases: TGTGCCAGCAGCCTGGGTAGCTCGGGGGATACGCAGTATTTT. It is translated as CASSLGSSGDTQYF. The chain links TRBV3-1 (or the pseudogene TRBV3-2) to TRBJ2-3; D is perhaps TRBD2 (5 bases). The V end lost 4 bases, the J end lost 6 bases, and 14 bases lay between the germline ends. The CDR3 totals 14 residues. Germline CDR1 reads LGHDT; CDR2 reads YNNKEL (reference sequence).

The chain combines TRBV19 with TRBJ1-4; D is unresolved. Trimming shortened V by 7 bases and J by 5 bases, and 5 bases separated the two germline ends. This CDR3 is 11 amino acids long. Germline V lookup: CDR1 LNHDA, CDR2 SQIVND (reference sequence). The CDR3 region has the DNA TGTGCCAGTACGGTAAATGAAAAACTGTTTTTT. Its translation is CASTVNEKLFF.

This chain uses TRBV6-5 with TRBJ2-5; TRBD1 matches 10 bases. Germline V gene data show CDR1 as MNHEY and CDR2 as SVGAGI. After removal of 4 bases from V and 4 bases from J, the junction contained 9 bases not matched to a gene. This CDR3 spans 16 amino acids. CDR3 DNA sequence: TGTGCCAGCAGTTCCCAAGGGACAGGGGCCGGAGAGACCCAGTACTTC. This gives the protein CASSSQGTGAGETQYF.

The chain combines TRBV6-2 or TRBV6-3 with TRBJ2-3; a weak D match, TRBD1 (5 bases). V shed 5 bases and J shed 3 bases, with 12 bases lying between them. Germline V CDR1 and CDR2: MNHEY, SVGEGT. CDR3 length: 14 residues. The CDR3 DNA follows: TGTGCCAGCAGTCAGGGCTTCGGGACAGATACGCAGTATTTT. Protein product: CASSQGFGTDTQYF.